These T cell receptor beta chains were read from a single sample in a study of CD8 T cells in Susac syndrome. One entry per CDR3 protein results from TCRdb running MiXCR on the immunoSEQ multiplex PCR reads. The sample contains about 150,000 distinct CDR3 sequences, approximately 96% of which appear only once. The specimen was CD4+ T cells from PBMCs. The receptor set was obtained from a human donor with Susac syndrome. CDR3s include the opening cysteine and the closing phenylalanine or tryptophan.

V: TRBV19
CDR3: CASTLGLGQPQHF

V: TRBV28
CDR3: CASSLLTSGGYTQYF

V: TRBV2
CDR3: CASRRRREGTEAFF

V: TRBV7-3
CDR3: CASSVTGISDIQYF

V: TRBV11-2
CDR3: CASSFGAGGEGETQYF

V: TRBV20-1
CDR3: CSARDVVGGRLAGGDEQFF

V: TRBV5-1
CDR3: CASSLGLQRTEQFF

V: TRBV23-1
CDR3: CASAPRGTTTDTQYF

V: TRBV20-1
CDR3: CSVILPGRTQETQYF

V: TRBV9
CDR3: CASSVGGTNYGYTF

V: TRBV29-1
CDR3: CSVANRGTDEQYF

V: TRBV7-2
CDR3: CASSLGARAYEQYF

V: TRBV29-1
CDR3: CSVPLAGGSPYEQYF

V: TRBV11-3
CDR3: CASSPGLTRPYNEQFF

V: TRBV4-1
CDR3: CASSQAVGEQYF

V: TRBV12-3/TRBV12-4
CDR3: CASSPRTGLLMVNEQFF

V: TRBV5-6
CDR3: CASSALPGPSNYGYTF

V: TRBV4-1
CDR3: CASSQDYNRGTLGAFF